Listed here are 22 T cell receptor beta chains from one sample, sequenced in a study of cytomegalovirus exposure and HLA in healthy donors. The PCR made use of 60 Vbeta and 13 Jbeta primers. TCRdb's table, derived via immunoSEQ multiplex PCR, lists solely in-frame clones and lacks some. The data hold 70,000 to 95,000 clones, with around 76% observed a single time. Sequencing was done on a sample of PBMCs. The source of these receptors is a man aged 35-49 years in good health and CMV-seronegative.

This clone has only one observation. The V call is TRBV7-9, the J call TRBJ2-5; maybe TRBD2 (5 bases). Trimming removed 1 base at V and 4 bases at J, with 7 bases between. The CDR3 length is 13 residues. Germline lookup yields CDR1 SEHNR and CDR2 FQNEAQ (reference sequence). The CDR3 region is CASSLGGRETQYF. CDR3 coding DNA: TGTGCCAGCAGCTTAGGCGGGCGAGAGACCCAGTACTTC.

This CDR3 is CASIPPRRQNHNEQFF. The CDR3 DNA reads as TGTGCCAGCATCCCCCCGCGCCGACAGAACCACAATGAGCAGTTCTTC. V usage is TRBV7-8 and J usage is TRBJ2-1; D possibly corresponds to TRBD1 (5 bases). Germline-derived CDR1 and CDR2 are SGHVS and FQNEAQ. The length of the CDR3 is 16 residues. The V gene lost 7 bases and the J gene lost 5 bases, with 21 bases spanning the gap.

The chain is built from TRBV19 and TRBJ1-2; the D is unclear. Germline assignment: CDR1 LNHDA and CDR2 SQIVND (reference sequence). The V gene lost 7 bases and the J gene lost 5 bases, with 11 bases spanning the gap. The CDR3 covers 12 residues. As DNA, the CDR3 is TGTGCCAGTACCCAGGCTCGGTATGGCTACACCTTC. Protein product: CASTQARYGYTF.

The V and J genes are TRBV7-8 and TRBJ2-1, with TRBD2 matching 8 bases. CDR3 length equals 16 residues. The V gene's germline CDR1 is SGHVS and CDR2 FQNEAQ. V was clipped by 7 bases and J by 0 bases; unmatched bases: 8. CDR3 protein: CASTLFSGISYNEQFF. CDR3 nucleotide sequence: TGTGCCAGCACCCTCTTTAGCGGGATCTCCTACAATGAGCAGTTCTTC.

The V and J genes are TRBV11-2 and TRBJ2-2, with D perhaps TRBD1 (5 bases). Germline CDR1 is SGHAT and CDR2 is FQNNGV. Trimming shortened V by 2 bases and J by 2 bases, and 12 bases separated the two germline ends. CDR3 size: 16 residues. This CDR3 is CASSLRGRANTGELFF. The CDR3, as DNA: TGTGCCAGCAGCTTAAGGGGCAGGGCAAACACCGGGGAGCTGTTTTTT.

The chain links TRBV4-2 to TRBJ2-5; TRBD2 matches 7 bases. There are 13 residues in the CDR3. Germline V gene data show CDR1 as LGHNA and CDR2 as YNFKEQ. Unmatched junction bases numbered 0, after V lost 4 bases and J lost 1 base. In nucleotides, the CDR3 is TGTGCCAGCAGCCCTAGCGGCCAAGAGACCCAGTACTTC. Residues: CASSPSGQETQYF.

CDR3 protein: CASSVVWGTGEYEQYF. The CDR3 bases are TGCGCCAGCAGTGTGGTTTGGGGGACAGGGGAGTACGAGCAGTACTTC. This chain connects TRBV10-2 to TRBJ2-7; TRBD1 matches at 10 bases. This CDR3 comprises 16 residues. The junction had 10 bases not matched to a gene; V was cut back by 4 bases and J by 4 bases. The V gene's germline CDR1 is WSHSY and CDR2 SAAADI.

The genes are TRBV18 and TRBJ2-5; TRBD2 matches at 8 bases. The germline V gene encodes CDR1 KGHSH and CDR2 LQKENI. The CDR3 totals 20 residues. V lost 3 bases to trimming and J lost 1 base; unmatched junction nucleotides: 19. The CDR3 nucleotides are TGTGCCAGCTCACCGGTCTTAACTAGCGGCCAATGGGGTAGCCAAGAGACCCAGTACTTC. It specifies CASSPVLTSGQWGSQETQYF.

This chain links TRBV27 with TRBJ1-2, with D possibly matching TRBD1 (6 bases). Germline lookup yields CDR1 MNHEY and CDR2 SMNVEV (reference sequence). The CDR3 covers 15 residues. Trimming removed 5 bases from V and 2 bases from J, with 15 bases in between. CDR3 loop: CASSHRRTDNYGYTF. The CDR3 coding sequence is TGTGCCAGCAGTCATAGAAGGACAGACAACTATGGCTACACCTTC.

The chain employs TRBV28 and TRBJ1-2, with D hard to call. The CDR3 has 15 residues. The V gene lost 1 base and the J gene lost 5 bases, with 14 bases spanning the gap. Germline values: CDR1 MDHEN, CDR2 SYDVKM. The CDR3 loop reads CASSLFSGIEYGYTF. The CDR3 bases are TGTGCCAGCAGTTTATTCTCCGGGATAGAATATGGCTACACCTTC.

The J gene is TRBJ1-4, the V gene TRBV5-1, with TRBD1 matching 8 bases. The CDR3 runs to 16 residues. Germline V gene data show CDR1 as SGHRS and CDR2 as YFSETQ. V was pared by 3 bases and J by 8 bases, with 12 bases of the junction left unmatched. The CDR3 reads CASSWPLQGANEKLFF. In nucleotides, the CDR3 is TGCGCCAGCAGCTGGCCACTCCAGGGGGCAAACGAAAAACTGTTTTTT.

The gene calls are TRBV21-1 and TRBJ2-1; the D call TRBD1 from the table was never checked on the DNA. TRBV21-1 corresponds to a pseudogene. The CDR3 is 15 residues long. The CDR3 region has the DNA TGTGCCAGCAGCAAAGAAGGGACAATTTACAATGAGCAGTTCTTC. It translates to CASSKEGTIYNEQFF.

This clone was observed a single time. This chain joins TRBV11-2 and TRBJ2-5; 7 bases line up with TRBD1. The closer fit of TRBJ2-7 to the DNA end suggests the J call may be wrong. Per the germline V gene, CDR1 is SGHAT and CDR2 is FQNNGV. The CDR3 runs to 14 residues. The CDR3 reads CASSLGDRDYEQYF. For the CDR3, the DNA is TGTGCCAGCAGCTTAGGGGACAGAGACTACGAGCAGTACTTC.

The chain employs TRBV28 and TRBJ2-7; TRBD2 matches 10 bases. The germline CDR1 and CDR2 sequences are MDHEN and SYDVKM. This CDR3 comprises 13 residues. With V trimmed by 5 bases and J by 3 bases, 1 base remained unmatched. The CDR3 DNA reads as TGTGCCAGCAGTACTAGCGGGAACTACGAGCAGTACTTC. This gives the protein CASSTSGNYEQYF. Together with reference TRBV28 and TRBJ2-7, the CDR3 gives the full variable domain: DVKVTQSSRYLVKRTGEKVFLECVQDMDHENMFWYRQDPGLGLRLIYFSYDVKMKEKGDIPEGYSVSREKKERFSLILESASTNQTSMYLCASSTSGNYEQYFGPGTRLTVT.

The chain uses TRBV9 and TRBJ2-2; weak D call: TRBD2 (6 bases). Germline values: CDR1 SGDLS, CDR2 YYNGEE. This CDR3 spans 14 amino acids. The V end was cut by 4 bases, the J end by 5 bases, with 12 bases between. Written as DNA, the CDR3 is TGTGCCAGCAGCTACTTTGGGGGGACCGGGGAGCTGTTTTTT. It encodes CASSYFGGTGELFF.

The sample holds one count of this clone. The CDR3 reads CASSQSDRFSGNTIYF. The CDR3 DNA sequence: TGTGCCAGCAGCCAATCAGACAGGTTCTCTGGAAACACCATATATTTT. V usage is TRBV14 and J usage is TRBJ1-3; D perhaps matches TRBD1 (6 bases). The germline V gene encodes CDR1 SGHDN and CDR2 FVKESK. The length of the CDR3 is 16 residues. Between the trimmed V and J ends, which lost 2 bases and 0 bases, there was a span of 11 bases. The full variable domain, with the rest looked up from reference TRBV14 and TRBJ1-3, is EAGVTQFPSHSVIEKGQTVTLRCDPISGHDNLYWYRRVMGKEIKFLLHFVKESKQDESGMPNNRFLAERTGGTYSTLKVQPAELEDSGVYFCASSQSDRFSGNTIYFGEGSWLTVV.

CDR3 residues: CASGGTGNTGELFF. In DNA form, the CDR3 reads TGTGCCAGTGGCGGGACGGGGAACACCGGGGAGCTGTTTTTT. The chain combines TRBV2 with TRBJ2-2; a weak D match, TRBD2 (6 bases). The CDR3 runs 14 residues. Trimming removed 9 bases at V and 1 base at J, with 12 bases between. Germline values: CDR1 SNHLY, CDR2 FYNNEI.

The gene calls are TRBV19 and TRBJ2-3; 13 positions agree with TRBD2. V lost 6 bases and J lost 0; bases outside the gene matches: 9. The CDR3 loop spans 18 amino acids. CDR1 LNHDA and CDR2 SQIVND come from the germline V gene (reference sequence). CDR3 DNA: TGTGCCAGTAGGCCCCCGGGACTAGCGGGGACTAGCACAGATACGCAGTATTTT. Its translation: CASRPPGLAGTSTDTQYF.

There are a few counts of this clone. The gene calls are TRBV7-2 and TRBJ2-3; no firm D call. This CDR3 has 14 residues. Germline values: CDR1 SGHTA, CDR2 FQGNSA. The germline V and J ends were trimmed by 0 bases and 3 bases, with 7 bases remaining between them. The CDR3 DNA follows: TGTGCCAGCAGCTTAGCTTACCGGACAGATACGCAGTATTTT. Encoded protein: CASSLAYRTDTQYF.

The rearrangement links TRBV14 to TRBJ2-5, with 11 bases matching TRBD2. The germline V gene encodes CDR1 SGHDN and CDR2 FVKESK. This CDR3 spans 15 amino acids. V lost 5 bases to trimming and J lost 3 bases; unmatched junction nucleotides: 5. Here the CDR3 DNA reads TGTGCCAGCAGCACTCGACTAGCGGGAAAAGAGACCCAGTACTTC. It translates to CASSTRLAGKETQYF.

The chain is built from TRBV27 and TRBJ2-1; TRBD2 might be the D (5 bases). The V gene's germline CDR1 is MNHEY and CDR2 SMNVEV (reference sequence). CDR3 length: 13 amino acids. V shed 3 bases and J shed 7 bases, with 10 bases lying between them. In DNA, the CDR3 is TGTGCCAGCAGTTTGATTTGGGAGAATGAGCAGTTCTTC. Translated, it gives CASSLIWENEQFF.

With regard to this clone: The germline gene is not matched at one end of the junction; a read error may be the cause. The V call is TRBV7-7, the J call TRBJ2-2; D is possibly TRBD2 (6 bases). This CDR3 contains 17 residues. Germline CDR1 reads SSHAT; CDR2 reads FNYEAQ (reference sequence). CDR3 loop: CASSAAPRGANTGELFF. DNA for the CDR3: TGTGCTAGCAGCGCCGCCCCGCGGGGAGCGAACACCGGGGAGCTGTTTTTT.